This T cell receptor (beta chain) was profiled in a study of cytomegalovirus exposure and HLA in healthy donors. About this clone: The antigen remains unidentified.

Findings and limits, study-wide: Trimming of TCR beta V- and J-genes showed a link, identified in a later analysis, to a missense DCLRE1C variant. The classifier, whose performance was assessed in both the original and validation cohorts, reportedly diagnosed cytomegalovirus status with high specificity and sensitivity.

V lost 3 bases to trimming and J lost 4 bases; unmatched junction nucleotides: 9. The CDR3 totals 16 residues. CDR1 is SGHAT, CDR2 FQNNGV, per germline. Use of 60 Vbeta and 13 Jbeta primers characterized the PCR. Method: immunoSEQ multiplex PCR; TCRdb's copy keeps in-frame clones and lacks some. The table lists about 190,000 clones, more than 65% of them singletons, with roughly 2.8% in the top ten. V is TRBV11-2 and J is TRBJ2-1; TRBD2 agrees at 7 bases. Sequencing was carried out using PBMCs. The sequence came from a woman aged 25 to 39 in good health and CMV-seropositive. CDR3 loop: CASSFRTSVFYNEQFF. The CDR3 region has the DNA TGTGCCAGCAGCTTCAGAACTAGCGTGTTTTACAATGAGCAGTTCTTC. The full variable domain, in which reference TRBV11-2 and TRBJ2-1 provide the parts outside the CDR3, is EAGVAQSPRYKIIEKRQSVAFWCNPISGHATLYWYQQILGQGPKLLIQFQNNGVVDDSQLPKDRFSAERLKGVDSTLKIQPAKLEDSAVYLCASSFRTSVFYNEQFFGPGTRLTVL.